The source of this TCR beta chain is a study of blood T cell repertoires in COVID-19. Turning to the study itself: Donors in the United States, Italy and Spain gave samples during acute or convalescent COVID-19. Sources were T cells, B-cell-depleted T cells, or PBMCs; the material itself was cDNA or gDNA.

Patients of the Seattle cohort, enrolled during active infection, were followed longitudinally. Sequencing used immunoSEQ multiplex PCR; TCRdb keeps in-frame clones, though not all of them. The sample records around 290,000 clones, approximately 89% being singletons. V was shortened by 3 bases and J by 5 bases, with 11 bases between the two germline ends. Per germline, CDR1 GTSNPN and CDR2 SVGIG (reference sequence). The CDR3 is 13 amino acids. The sequencing sample was made of peripheral blood. The chain combines TRBV30 with TRBJ1-5; D possibly corresponds to TRBD1 (5 bases). The origin of this receptor is a woman in her twenties or thirties with COVID-19, enrolled during active disease. CDR3 bases: TGTGCCTGGAGGAAAGGGGCGGATCAGCCCCAGCATTTT. The encoded protein is CAWRKGADQPQHF.